A selection of T cell receptor beta chains follows, all from one sample in a study of cytomegalovirus exposure and HLA in healthy donors. Data came from immunoSEQ multiplex PCR; TCRdb stores just in-frame clones and leaves some out. The sample records about 64,000 clones, 85% being singletons. Sequencing was performed on PBMCs. The receptors here all came from a female donor in good health and CMV-seronegative. The CDR3 runs from the conserved cysteine through the conserved F or W. A D gene is named only where the DNA matches it firmly. A clone size is listed for some rows: how often the clone was seen (once, few, many), or a class if it is expanded.

cdr3_length,clone_size,j_call,v_call,d_call,cdr3_nt,cdr3_aa
14,-,TRBJ2-5,TRBV7-2,TRBD1,TGTGCCAGCAGCTCGGGACAGGTTAAAGAGACCCAGTACTTC,CASSSGQVKETQYF
16,-,TRBJ2-7,TRBV28,TRBD1,TGTGCCAGCATCCCTTGGTCGGACAGGGGATCCTACGAGCAGTACTTC,CASIPWSDRGSYEQYF
18,-,TRBJ2-6,TRBV27,TRBD1,TGTGCCAGCAGTTCTATTGCCGGGACAGGGCCGGGGGCCAACGTCCTGACTTTC,CASSSIAGTGPGANVLTF
13,-,TRBJ1-2,TRBV6-5,-,TGTGCCAGCAGTTACTCGGGGGGGTTTGGCTACACCTTC,CASSYSGGFGYTF
17,once,TRBJ1-3,TRBV5-1,-,TGCGCCAGCAGACCTAACCGTAACTACAGGGCTGGAAACACCATATATTTT,CASRPNRNYRAGNTIYF
17,-,TRBJ2-3,TRBV14,-,TGTGCCAGCAGCCAAGAAGTTGGTACGTTCGCGCGAGATACGCAGTATTTT,CASSQEVGTFARDTQYF
15,-,TRBJ1-1,TRBV2,-,TGTGCCAGCAGTGAACCAGGAACAGGTTCTACTGAAGCTTTCTTT,CASSEPGTGSTEAFF
14,once,TRBJ1-6,TRBV7-9,TRBD1,TGTGCCAGCAGCTTAGGACAGGGGGATTCACCCCTCCACTTT,CASSLGQGDSPLHF
15,few,TRBJ2-2,TRBV9,-,TGTGCCAGCAGCGTAGCGGGAACGAACACCGGGGAGCTGTTTTTT,CASSVAGTNTGELFF
20,-,TRBJ2-3,TRBV7-8,TRBD2,TGTGCCAGCAGCTTAGGGTTGGCTAGCGGGAGTCTCGGTTTGAGAGATACGCAGTATTTT,CASSLGLASGSLGLRDTQYF
14,-,TRBJ2-7,TRBV27,-,TGTGCCAGCAGTTTTGGGCAGACCCCCTACGAGCAGTACTTC,CASSFGQTPYEQYF
15,-,TRBJ1-1,TRBV5-1,TRBD1,TGCGCCAGCAGCTCCGGACAGGTAGGGAACACTGAAGCTTTCTTT,CASSSGQVGNTEAFF
16,-,TRBJ2-5,TRBV7-2,-,TGTGCCAGCAGCTTATCGGCAGGTGTGGTGGAAGAGACCCAGTACTTC,CASSLSAGVVEETQYF
16,-,TRBJ2-3,TRBV19,TRBD2,TGTGCCAGTAGGACCTTAGCGGGTTTGAGCACAGATACGCAGTATTTT,CASRTLAGLSTDTQYF
18,once,TRBJ2-1,TRBV21-1,-,TGTGCCAGCAGCAAAACCCCCGATGACAGGGGGTCTGTCAATGAGCAGTTCTTC,CASSKTPDDRGSVNEQFF
12,-,TRBJ2-7,TRBV19,-,TGTGCCAGTAGTGCGGATGCACACGAGCAGTACTTC,CASSADAHEQYF
15,-,TRBJ1-4,TRBV28,-,TGTGCCAGCAGTAACCCACAAGCAACTAATGAAAAACTGTTTTTT,CASSNPQATNEKLFF
15,-,TRBJ2-7,TRBV4-1,-,TGCGCCAGCAGCCAAGATCCGTATGAGTCGTACGAGCAGTACTTC,CASSQDPYESYEQYF
14,-,TRBJ2-7,TRBV28,-,TGTGCCAGCAGCCAGACAGGAGCCCCCTACGAGCAGTACTTC,CASSQTGAPYEQYF
17,-,TRBJ1-6,TRBV10-3,-,TGTGCCATCAGTGAGTCGAGGAGGGGGGGAAATAATTCACCCCTCCACTTT,CAISESRRGGNNSPLHF
16,-,TRBJ2-7,TRBV5-1,TRBD2,TGCGCCAGCAGCTACGGAGCGGGGGTGACGGCGTACGAGCAGTACTTC,CASSYGAGVTAYEQYF
16,-,TRBJ1-1,TRBV7-6,TRBD1,TGTGCCAGCAGTGGGGGACCGGACAGGGGTTCACCTGAAGCTTTCTTT,CASSGGPDRGSPEAFF
13,-,TRBJ1-1,TRBV10-1,-,TGCGCCACCCGCATGGCTTTGAACACTGAAGCTTTCTTT,CATRMALNTEAFF
13,-,TRBJ2-5,TRBV19,-,TGTGCCAGTAGGGGGACTGACCAAGAGACCCAGTACTTC,CASRGTDQETQYF
12,-,TRBJ1-2,TRBV30,TRBD1,TGTGCCTGGCACAGGGGCAAGTGGGGCTACACCTTC,CAWHRGKWGYTF
14,-,TRBJ1-2,TRBV6-1,TRBD1,TGTGCCAGCACCCGCCTGGGACAGGATTATGGCTACACCTTC,CASTRLGQDYGYTF
17,-,TRBJ2-7,TRBV6-1,-,TGTGCCAGCAGTGAAAGTCGCAGACCGATACTATCCTACGAGCAGTACTTC,CASSESRRPILSYEQYF
15,-,TRBJ1-5,TRBV7-6,-,TGTGCCAGCAGCCTAACCGGACAGAGCAATCAGCCCCAGCATTTT,CASSLTGQSNQPQHF
14,-,TRBJ2-7,TRBV28,TRBD1,TGTGCCAGCAGTCCGGGACAGGGTTCTAAAGAGCAGTACTTC,CASSPGQGSKEQYF
13,-,TRBJ1-5,TRBV27,-,TGTGCCAGCAGTTTATCGGAGAATCAGCCCCAGCATTTT,CASSLSENQPQHF
16,-,TRBJ2-7,TRBV28,TRBD2,TGTGCCAGCACATCTCCGAGCGGGAGGGATTCCTACGAGCAGTACTTC,CASTSPSGRDSYEQYF
16,once,TRBJ2-1,TRBV29-1,TRBD2,TGCAGCGTTGCTGGGCTAGCGGGGGCCTCCTACAATGAGCAGTTCTTC,CSVAGLAGASYNEQFF
13,-,TRBJ2-7,TRBV7-9,-,TGTGCCAGCAGCAATCAGGTTGCCTACGAGCAGTACTTC,CASSNQVAYEQYF
14,-,TRBJ2-7,TRBV7-9,TRBD1,TGTGCCAGCAGCCAGGGACAGGTAAACTACGAGCAGTACTTC,CASSQGQVNYEQYF
16,-,TRBJ1-1,TRBV12-5,-,TGTGCTAGTGGTTTGGTACTGGGGGGGCCGAGCACTGAAGCTTTCTTT,CASGLVLGGPSTEAFF
14,-,TRBJ2-3,TRBV9,-,TGTGCCAGCAGTGGAGGAGGGAGCACAGATACGCAGTATTTT,CASSGGGSTDTQYF
14,few,TRBJ1-1,TRBV18,-,TGTGCCAGCTCACTCACACCGGGAATCACTGAAGCTTTCTTT,CASSLTPGITEAFF
14,-,TRBJ2-1,TRBV5-4,TRBD2,TGTGCCAGCAGCTCTAGCGGGATAGGGAATGAGCAGTTCTTC,CASSSSGIGNEQFF
14,-,TRBJ1-4,TRBV6-5,-,TGTGCCAGCAGTTATGACAGGTTAAGGGAAAAACTGTTTTTT,CASSYDRLREKLFF
18,-,TRBJ2-1,TRBV19,TRBD2,TGTGCCAGTACTGAGGGACTAGCGGGAGTAAGTGCCTACAATGAGCAGTTCTTC,CASTEGLAGVSAYNEQFF
16,-,TRBJ2-3,TRBV2,TRBD1,TGTGCCAGCAGGGATGGACAGGGGGCAAGGGGAGATACGCAGTATTTT,CASRDGQGARGDTQYF
15,-,TRBJ1-1,TRBV5-1,TRBD1,TGCGCCAGCAGCCCCCGGGGACAGGCTATGACTGAAGCTTTCTTT,CASSPRGQAMTEAFF
14,-,TRBJ1-1,TRBV30,-,TGTGCCTGGAGTAGACGGGGGGGTGGCACTGAAGCTTTCTTT,CAWSRRGGGTEAFF
18,-,TRBJ1-1,TRBV6-1,-,TGTGCCAGCAGTGAAGCTCGGGACTACACGGTCTTGAACACTGAAGCTTTCTTT,CASSEARDYTVLNTEAFF
15,few,TRBJ2-1,TRBV7-9,TRBD2,TGTGCCAGCAGCTTAACTAGCGGTGAATACAATGAGCAGTTCTTC,CASSLTSGEYNEQFF
14,few,TRBJ1-2,TRBV28,TRBD1,TGTGCCAGCAAGGTCCCGACAGGGAACTATGGCTACACCTTC,CASKVPTGNYGYTF
14,-,TRBJ1-1,TRBV5-5,-,TGTGCCAGCAGCTTGGCCAATGTGTTAGGGGGATCTTTCTTT,CASSLANVLGGSFF
15,-,TRBJ1-5,TRBV4-2,TRBD1,TGTGCCAGCAGCCAAGAGGGACAGGGCGGTCAGCCCCAGCATTTT,CASSQEGQGGQPQHF
12,-,TRBJ2-5,TRBV7-2,-,TGTGCCAGCACCCAGGGAGGTCAGACCCAGTACTTC,CASTQGGQTQYF
16,-,TRBJ2-1,TRBV5-8,TRBD2,TGTGCCAGCAGCTTGGCAGCGGGGCTAGCGGTAAATGAGCAGTTCTTC,CASSLAAGLAVNEQFF